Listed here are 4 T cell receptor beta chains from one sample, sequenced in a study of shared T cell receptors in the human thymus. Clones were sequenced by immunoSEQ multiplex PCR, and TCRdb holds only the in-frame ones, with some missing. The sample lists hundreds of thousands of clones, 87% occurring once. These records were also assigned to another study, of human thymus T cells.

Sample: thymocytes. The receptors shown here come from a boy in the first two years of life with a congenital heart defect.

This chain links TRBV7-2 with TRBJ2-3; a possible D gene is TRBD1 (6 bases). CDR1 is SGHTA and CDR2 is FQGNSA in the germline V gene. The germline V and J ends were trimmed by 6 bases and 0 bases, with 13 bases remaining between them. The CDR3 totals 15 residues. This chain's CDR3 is CASRRQEQSTDTQYF. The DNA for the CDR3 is TGTGCCAGCAGACGACAGGAGCAAAGCACAGATACGCAGTATTTT.

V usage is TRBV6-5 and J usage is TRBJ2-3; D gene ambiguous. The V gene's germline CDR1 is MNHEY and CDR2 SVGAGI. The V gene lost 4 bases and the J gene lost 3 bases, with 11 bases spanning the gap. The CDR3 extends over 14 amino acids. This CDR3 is CASSLSASTDTQYF. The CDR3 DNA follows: TGTGCCAGCAGTTTATCAGCGTCGACAGATACGCAGTATTTT.

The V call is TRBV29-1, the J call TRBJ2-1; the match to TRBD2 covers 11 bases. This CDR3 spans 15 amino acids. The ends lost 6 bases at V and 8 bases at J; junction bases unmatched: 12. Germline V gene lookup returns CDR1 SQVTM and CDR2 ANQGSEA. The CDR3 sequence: CSVPTSGDHRDEQFF. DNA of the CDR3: TGCAGCGTGCCGACTAGCGGGGATCATCGCGATGAGCAGTTCTTC.

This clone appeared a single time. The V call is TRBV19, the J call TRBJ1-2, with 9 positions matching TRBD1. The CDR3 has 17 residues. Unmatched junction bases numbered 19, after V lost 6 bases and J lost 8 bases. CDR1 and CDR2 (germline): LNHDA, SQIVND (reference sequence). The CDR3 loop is CASRRMGDRVEAPGYTF. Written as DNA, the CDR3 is TGTGCCAGTAGACGGATGGGGGACAGGGTTGAGGCTCCGGGCTACACCTTC. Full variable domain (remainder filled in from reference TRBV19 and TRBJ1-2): DGGITQSPKYLFRKEGQNVTLSCEQNLNHDAMYWYRQDPGQGLRLIYYSQIVNDFQKGDIAEGYSVSREKKESFPLTVTSAQKNPTAFYLCASRRMGDRVEAPGYTFGSGTRLTVV.